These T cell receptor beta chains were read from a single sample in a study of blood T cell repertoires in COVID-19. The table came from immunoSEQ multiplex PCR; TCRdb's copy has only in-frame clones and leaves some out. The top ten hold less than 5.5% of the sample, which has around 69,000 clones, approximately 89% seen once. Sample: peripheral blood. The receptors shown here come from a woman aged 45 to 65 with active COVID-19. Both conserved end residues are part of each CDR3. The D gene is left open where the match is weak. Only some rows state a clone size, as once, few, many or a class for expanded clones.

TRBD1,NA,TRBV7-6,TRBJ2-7,CASSPGQVAYEQYF,TGTGCCAGCAGCCCGGGACAGGTCGCCTACGAGCAGTACTTC
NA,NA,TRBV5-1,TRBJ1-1,CPSSQMGAGGTEAFF,TGCCCCAGCAGCCAAATGGGGGCGGGGGGCACTGAAGCTTTCTTT
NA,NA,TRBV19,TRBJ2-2,CASSILEGSTGELFF,TGTGCCAGTAGTATATTGGAGGGGTCAACCGGGGAGCTGTTTTTT
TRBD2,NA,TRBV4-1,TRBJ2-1,CASSQGLYFIAGLYNEQFF,TGCGCCAGCAGCCAAGGACTTTACTTTATAGCGGGGTTGTACAATGAGCAGTTCTTC
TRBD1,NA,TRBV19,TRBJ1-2,CASSIPGTAYDYTF,TGTGCCAGTAGTATACCCGGGACAGCCTATGACTACACCTTC
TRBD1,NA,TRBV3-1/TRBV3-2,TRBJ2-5,CASSQAGGETQYF,TGTGCCAGCAGCCAAGCAGGGGGAGAGACCCAGTACTTC
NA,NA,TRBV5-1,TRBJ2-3,CASSLDGGGRVF,TGCGCCAGCAGCTTGGATGGAGGAGGGCGGGTATTT
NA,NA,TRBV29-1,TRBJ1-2,CSVGFGRLYGYTF,TGCAGCGTTGGGTTCGGCAGGCTCTATGGCTACACCTTC
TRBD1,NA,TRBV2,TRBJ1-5,CASSEHLGQGARIGNQPQHF,TGTGCCAGCAGTGAACATCTGGGACAGGGGGCTAGGATAGGCAATCAGCCCCAGCATTTT
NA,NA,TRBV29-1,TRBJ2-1,CSVETGTNEQFF,TGCAGCGTTGAAACCGGTACCAATGAGCAGTTCTTC
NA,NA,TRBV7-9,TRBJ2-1,CASTAGLDYNEQFF,TGTGCCAGCACCGCGGGACTTGACTACAATGAGCAGTTCTTC
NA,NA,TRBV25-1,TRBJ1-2,CASSPPGSKGAYGYTF,TGTGCCAGCAGTCCCCCGGGCAGCAAAGGGGCCTATGGCTACACCTTC
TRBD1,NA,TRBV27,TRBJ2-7,CASSVLGQGSSEQYF,TGTGCCAGCAGTGTGCTAGGACAGGGTAGCTCCGAGCAGTACTTC
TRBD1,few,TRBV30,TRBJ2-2,CAWRKGTGSRGELFF,TGTGCCTGGAGAAAAGGGACAGGGAGTCGCGGGGAGCTGTTTTTT
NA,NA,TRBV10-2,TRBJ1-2,CASSEQKQGPLNYGYTF,TGCGCCAGCAGTGAGCAAAAACAGGGACCACTTAACTATGGCTACACCTTC
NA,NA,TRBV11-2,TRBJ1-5,CASSLVRGSNQPQHF,TGTGCCAGCAGCTTGGTCAGGGGTAGCAATCAGCCCCAGCATTTT
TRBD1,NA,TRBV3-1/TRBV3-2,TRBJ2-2,CASSLPPGTGNTGELFF,TGTGCCAGCAGCCTGCCCCCCGGGACAGGGAACACCGGGGAGCTGTTTTTT
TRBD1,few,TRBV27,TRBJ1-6,CASSATGRGSYNSPLHF,TGTGCCAGCAGCGCGACAGGGCGAGGCTCCTATAATTCACCCCTCCACTTT
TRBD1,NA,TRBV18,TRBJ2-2,CASSPDRGLSTGELFF,TGTGCCAGCTCACCGGACAGGGGCCTGAGTACCGGGGAGCTGTTTTTT
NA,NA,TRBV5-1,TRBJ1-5,CASSPSSGEKGQPQHF,TGCGCCAGCAGCCCGTCTTCGGGAGAGAAAGGGCAGCCCCAGCATTTT
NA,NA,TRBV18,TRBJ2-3,CASSPSLADTQYF,TGTGCCAGCTCACCATCGCTAGCAGATACGCAGTATTTT
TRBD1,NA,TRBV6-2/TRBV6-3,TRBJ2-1,CASSQNDRGRRRSYNEQFF,TGTGCCAGCAGCCAGAATGACAGGGGGCGGAGGAGATCCTACAATGAGCAGTTCTTC
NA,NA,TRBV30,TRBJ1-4,CAWMSLGSTNEKLFF,TGTGCCTGGATGTCCCTCGGGTCAACTAATGAAAAACTGTTTTTT
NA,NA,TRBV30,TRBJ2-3,CAWSAAGGTDTQYF,TGTGCCTGGAGTGCGGCAGGGGGGACAGATACGCAGTATTTT
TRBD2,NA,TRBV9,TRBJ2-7,CASSTASGPYEQYF,TGTGCCAGCAGTACGGCTAGCGGTCCCTACGAGCAGTACTTC
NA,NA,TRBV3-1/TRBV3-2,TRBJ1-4,CASSQDRGAPGKLFF,TGTGCCAGCAGCCAAGATCGGGGGGCGCCGGGAAAACTGTTTTTT
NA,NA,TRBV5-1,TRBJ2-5,CASSHPAGQETQYF,TGCGCCAGCAGCCACCCGGCGGGTCAAGAGACCCAGTACTTC
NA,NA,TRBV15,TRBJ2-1,CATSPRTGSYNEQFF,TGTGCCACCAGCCCCCGGACTGGATCCTACAATGAGCAGTTCTTC
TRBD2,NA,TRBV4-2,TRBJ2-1,CASSQVRGSGEFSYNEQFF,TGTGCCAGCAGCCAAGTTCGTGGTAGCGGGGAATTCTCCTACAATGAGCAGTTCTTC
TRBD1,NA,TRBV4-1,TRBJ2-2,CASSPLGTGSTGELFF,TGCGCCAGCAGCCCGCTGGGGACAGGGAGCACCGGGGAGCTGTTTTTT
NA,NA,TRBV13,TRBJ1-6,CASSLGQSPNSPLHF,TGTGCCAGCAGCTTGGGACAATCCCCAAATTCACCCCTCCACTTT
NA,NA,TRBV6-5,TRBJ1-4,CASSRDNPNREKLFF,TGTGCCAGCAGCCGCGACAATCCCAATCGGGAAAAACTGTTTTTT
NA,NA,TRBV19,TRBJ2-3,CASTRTGADTQYF,TGTGCCAGTACGCGCACCGGGGCAGATACGCAGTATTTT